Presented here are 21 T cell receptor beta chains from one specimen sequenced in a study of CD8 T cells in Susac syndrome. RNA totalling about 0.45 to 1 ug underwent reverse transcription with random hexamers. TCRdb itself ran the immunoSEQ multiplex PCR reads through MiXCR, one entry per CDR3 protein. The repertoire holds about 180,000 distinct CDR3 sequences, roughly 95% seen once, with roughly 0.095% in the top ten. The sample comprised CD4+ T cells from PBMCs. The source is a human donor with multiple sclerosis.

The chain carries TRBV4-2 and TRBJ2-5, with D maybe TRBD2 (6 bases). This CDR3 has 16 amino acids. Germline V gene sequence: CDR1 LGHNA, CDR2 YNFKEQ. Trimming took 3 bases from V and 5 from J, leaving 19 bases between them. The CDR3 DNA follows: TGTGCCAGCAGCCACCCCATGGGCGGAGGGTTGGAGACCCAGTACTTC. It codes for CASSHPMGGGLETQYF.

V and J are TRBV20-1 and TRBJ1-5; no reliable D call. This CDR3 is built from 18 residues. Germline V gene data show CDR1 as DFQATT and CDR2 as SNEGSKA (reference sequence). Trimming pared 3 bases from V and 2 bases from J, leaving 23 bases between. CDR3 sequence: CSASPPGRAHVGNQPQHF. Written as DNA, the CDR3 is TGCAGTGCTAGCCCGCCGGGGAGGGCCCACGTTGGCAATCAGCCCCAGCATTTT.

J is TRBJ2-2 and V is TRBV18; no clear D. This CDR3 spans 15 amino acids. V was pared by 1 base and J by 3 bases, with 9 bases between. Germline V gene data show CDR1 as KGHSH and CDR2 as LQKENI. The CDR3 sequence is CASSPRQADTGELFF. The CDR3 DNA reads as TGTGCCAGCTCACCACGCCAGGCTGACACCGGGGAGCTGTTTTTT.

The chain recombines TRBV9 with TRBJ2-3, with D unresolved. This CDR3 contains 14 residues. Trimming pared 2 bases from V and 3 bases from J, leaving 10 bases between. CDR1 SGDLS and CDR2 YYNGEE come from the germline V gene. The CDR3 nucleotides read TGTGCCAGCAGCGTCGATGGCCCGACAGATACGCAGTATTTT. This sequence encodes CASSVDGPTDTQYF.

This rearrangement joins TRBV4-3 to TRBJ1-2; possible D gene TRBD1, 5 bases. Germline-derived CDR1 and CDR2 are LGHNA and YSLEER. V was shortened by 4 bases and J by 0 bases, with 18 bases between the two germline ends. This CDR3 contains 17 residues. The CDR3 loop reads CASSLAGDAGPNYGYTF. In DNA form, the CDR3 reads TGCGCCAGCAGCCTAGCTGGGGACGCCGGACCTAACTATGGCTACACCTTC.

This clonotype has just a few counts. The rearrangement uses TRBV13 and TRBJ2-5, with 9 positions matching TRBD2. V lost 0 bases to trimming and J lost 2 bases; unmatched junction nucleotides: 4. Per the germline V gene, CDR1 is PRHDT and CDR2 is FYEKMQ (reference sequence). The CDR3 sequence is 16 residues long. Written as DNA, the CDR3 is TGTGCCAGCAGCTTAGGTACCAGCGGGGGGCAAGAGACCCAGTACTTC. Protein product: CASSLGTSGGQETQYF.

This sequence joins TRBV7-9 and TRBJ2-3; D call uncertain. CDR1 SEHNR and CDR2 FQNEAQ come from the germline V gene (reference sequence). The CDR3 runs to 17 residues. Trimming took off 5 bases at V and 4 bases at J, with 22 bases between the two ends. The DNA of the CDR3 is TGTGCCAGCAGCCGATTGAACCAGGAAACCCACCCAGATACGCAGTATTTT. Amino acids: CASSRLNQETHPDTQYF.

The CDR3 region is CSVVGTAYEQYF. For the CDR3, the DNA is TGCAGCGTTGTTGGGACAGCCTACGAGCAGTACTTC. The chain uses TRBV29-1 and TRBJ2-7; 7 bases agree with TRBD1. V lost 4 bases and J lost 2; bases outside the gene matches: 2. This CDR3 contains 12 residues. CDR1 SQVTM and CDR2 ANQGSEA come from the germline V gene.

This clonotype is a singleton in its sample. The gene calls are TRBV5-1 and TRBJ2-7; 10 positions match TRBD1. CDR1 SGHRS and CDR2 YFSETQ come from the germline V gene. The CDR3 extends over 15 amino acids. V gave up 0 bases and J gave up 3 bases; unmatched junction bases: 3. The chain's CDR3 is CASSLGQGAFYEQYF. CDR3 DNA: TGCGCCAGCAGCTTGGGACAGGGGGCGTTCTACGAGCAGTACTTC.

V usage is TRBV5-1 and J usage is TRBJ1-1; perhaps TRBD1 as D (5 bases). V lost 0 bases and J 4 bases, leaving 19 bases between the germline ends. CDR1 is SGHRS and CDR2 is YFSETQ in the germline V gene. This CDR3 spans 17 amino acids. CDR3 nucleotide sequence: TGCGCCAGCAGCTTGGCTGGTAGGGGACGGCGCGCCACTGAAGCTTTCTTT. Amino acids: CASSLAGRGRRATEAFF.

This chain connects TRBV20-1 to TRBJ2-2; a weak D match, TRBD1 (5 bases). This CDR3 region has 14 residues. In germline, CDR1 is DFQATT, CDR2 SNEGSKA (reference sequence). V lost 1 base, J lost 5 bases, and 11 bases lay in between. CDR3 loop: CSARVWQGTGELFF. For the CDR3, the DNA is TGCAGTGCTAGAGTATGGCAGGGAACCGGGGAGCTGTTTTTT.

V and J are TRBV29-1 and TRBJ1-1; perhaps TRBD1 as D (5 bases). Germline CDR1 reads SQVTM; CDR2 reads ANQGSEA. Between the trimmed V and J ends, which lost 7 bases and 1 base, there was a span of 10 bases. The CDR3 sequence is 12 residues long. The CDR3 is CSAQGRNTEAFF. The CDR3 nucleotides are TGCAGCGCCCAGGGCAGGAACACTGAAGCTTTCTTT.

The rearrangement links TRBV6-6 to TRBJ2-6, with 8 nucleotides matching TRBD1. The germline V gene encodes CDR1 MNHNY and CDR2 SVGAGI (reference sequence). The CDR3 has 16 residues. The ends lost 2 bases at V and 3 bases at J; junction bases unmatched: 3. CDR3 sequence (DNA): TGTGCCAGCAGTTACCCACAGGGGGATGGGGCCAACGTCCTGACTTTC. Protein product: CASSYPQGDGANVLTF.

A word on this clonotype: The junction departs from the called germline gene at one end, perhaps through a read error. This chain connects TRBV29-1 to TRBJ1-1, with D uncertain. Per the germline V gene, CDR1 is SQVTM and CDR2 is ANQGSEA. The CDR3 is 10 residues long. Here the CDR3 DNA reads TGCAACGTTGCTAACACTGAAGCTTTCTTT. Amino acids: CNVANTEAFF.

The chain joins TRBV5-6 to TRBJ1-1; D might be TRBD1 (6 bases). From germline, CDR1 is SGHDT and CDR2 YYEEEE. V lost 3 bases and J 5 bases, leaving 17 bases between the germline ends. The CDR3 extends over 15 amino acids. This CDR3 is CASSYLTTGKTEAFF. The CDR3 DNA follows: TGTGCCAGCAGCTACCTCACCACAGGGAAGACTGAAGCTTTCTTT.

The chain recombines TRBV30 with TRBJ1-3; possible D gene TRBD1, 5 bases. Germline CDR1 is GTSNPN and CDR2 is SVGIG (reference sequence). Trimming took off 6 bases at V and 4 bases at J, with 7 bases between the two ends. The CDR3 consists of 11 residues. DNA for the CDR3: TGTGCCTGCGGGGGAGGAAACACCATATATTTT. It encodes CACGGGNTIYF.

The rearrangement uses TRBV30 and TRBJ2-7; the D is unclear. The CDR3 runs to 12 residues. V was shortened by 1 base and J by 3 bases, with 7 bases between the two germline ends. The germline gives CDR1 GTSNPN, CDR2 SVGIG (reference sequence). Here the CDR3 DNA reads TGTGCCTGGAGTGACCTGAACTACGAGCAGTACTTC. Residues: CAWSDLNYEQYF.

DNA for the CDR3: TGTGCCAGCAGTTTCACAAGGAGGGCTGAGCAGTTCTTC. Translation gives CASSFTRRAEQFF. This chain uses TRBV6-5 with TRBJ2-1; D perhaps matches TRBD2 (6 bases). The length of the CDR3 is 13 residues. Trimming left V 4 bases short and J 9 bases short, with 13 bases between. CDR1 and CDR2 (germline): MNHEY, SVGAGI.

V and J are TRBV4-2 and TRBJ1-1; the D gene is possibly TRBD1 (5 bases). CDR1 and CDR2 (germline): LGHNA, YNFKEQ. V lost 6 bases and J lost 12, with 14 bases in between. The CDR3 has 11 amino acids. CDR3 region: CASSRDARTFF. CDR3 DNA: TGTGCCAGCAGTCGGGACGCCAGGACTTTCTTT.

On this clonotype itself: One end of the junction does not line up with germline, which may come from a read error. J is TRBJ2-7 and V is TRBV6-5, with a tentative D call TRBD1 (5 bases). Germline CDR1 is MNHEY and CDR2 is SVGAGI. This CDR3 region has 15 residues. CDR3 DNA: TGTGCCAGCAGATACTCGTTTCAGGGAACCTACGAGCAGTACTTC. This encodes CASRYSFQGTYEQYF.

The rearrangement uses TRBV18 and TRBJ2-7, with 8 bases identical to TRBD1. The CDR3 runs 15 residues. The ends lost 3 bases at V and 2 bases at J; junction bases unmatched: 6. Germline CDR1 KGHSH, CDR2 LQKENI. In DNA form, the CDR3 reads TGTGCCAGCTCACCTCCGGGACAGGAGCCCTACGAGCAGTACTTC. It encodes CASSPPGQEPYEQYF.